The TCR beta chain described here comes from a study of T cell responses to AZD1222 COVID-19 vaccine (dated by TCRdb to 2020 to 2022). Regarding the study in general: Because spike-specific TCR depth and breadth did not differ between the two schedules, AZD1222 recipients who got a second dose at roughly 4 weeks were pooled with those who got a second dose at roughly 12 weeks. A total of 233 trial participants underwent TCR sequencing, of whom about 210 received two doses of AZD1222 and some 25 received two doses of the MenACWY control vaccine. Enrollment into the trials was organized by age into subgroups of 18-55, 56-69 and 70-plus years, and those subgroups contained about 160, 30 and 59 TCR-sequenced participants, respectively.

The CDR3 regions of human TCRbeta chains were analyzed by immunosequencing. As for the authors' bioinformatics: TCRs in the repertoires were compared against a reference library of SARS-CoV-2-specific TCRs that had been generated with the MIRA antigen-specificity platform. Breadth was defined as the fraction of unique TCRs that were SARS-CoV-2-associated. Depth was defined as the fraction of total T cells that were SARS-CoV-2-associated. Using the MIRA data, each spike-specific TCR was assigned both to the spike region to which the TCR was reactive and to a CD4 or CD8 class. Log10-transformed breadth and depth values were compared by one-way ANOVA with Sidak's multiple comparisons tests. TCRdb mirrors the immuneACCESS table, restricted to in-frame sequences. Some clones are absent from its copies; in checked studies, under half trace to an unresolved V gene, and the reason for the others is unknown. That table supplies the V and J calls and clone size; D and trimming were determined from the DNA. The sample data list 100,000 or so clones, and 88% of these were observed just once. In total, the top ten clones hold roughly 14% of the sample.

The CDR3 spans 13 residues, from the cysteine through the phenylalanine. Only the CDR3 part of the read is kept: 39 bases, read in frame from the first base. The germline V gene encodes CDR1 SNHLY and CDR2 FYNNEI. V loses 4 bases at its end and J loses 5 bases; junction bases beyond the gene matches: 1. Concerning this clone: This receptor's antigen is unknown. Within one base of it there is no much larger clone, and no base qualities were kept.

The sample's time point, from its label and the paper: baseline before first vaccination. Samples from vaccinated people were obtained from the UK trials COV001 and COV002, which included a single-blind randomized controlled phase 2/3 trial of AZD1222 (ChAdOx1 nCoV-19) in healthy adults. Trial participant PBMC samples were collected at day 0 and day 28 after the second dose for TCRbeta chain sequencing. The paper as a whole reports these results and caveats: Only six AZD1222 recipients were SARS-CoV-2 seropositive at baseline, limiting conclusions about previously exposed vaccinees. The vaccine-associated CD4 TCRs covered the entire spike protein, and the dominant responses fell in regions 160-218 and 743-854. A significant rise in spike-specific TCR breadth and depth was observed after two AZD1222 doses relative to day 0 and relative to MenACWY recipients. Participants were mostly white British, with more females than males. The authors suggested clonal diversity may have been underestimated. Nearly half of unique spike-specific TCRs reportedly recognized epitopes outside regions mutated in the B.1.351 and B.1.1.7 variants. The 56-69-year group was small, and its depth increase did not reach significance, likely because of low power. Because no day 14 peak-response samples were available, repertoires were characterized only after the peak T cell response.

The material was peripheral blood, obtained on day 0 of AZD1222 vaccination. The TCR was taken from an adult in good health. The chain is made from TRBV2 and TRBJ2-1, and TRBD1 aligns with 8 junction nucleotides. For the CDR3, the sequence is CASSGTGNNEQFF. Here is the DNA: TGTGCCAGCAGTGGGACAGGGAACAATGAGCAGTTCTTC.